This T cell receptor beta chain was found in a study of blood T cell repertoires in COVID-19. In the study overall: PBMCs, B-cell-depleted T cells, or T cells were the source of the cDNA or gDNA that made up the material.

CDR1 is SGDLS and CDR2 is YYNGEE in the germline V gene. V lost 3 bases to trimming and J lost 5 bases, with 15 bases between them. The CDR3 spans 14 residues. Patients of the Seattle cohort, enrolled during active infection, were followed longitudinally. This clone was seen once. Source study methods: Amplification of reference gene primers was used by the study to estimate nucleated cell counts. Some clones are missing from TCRdb's copy, which holds only in-frame ones; the method was immunoSEQ multiplex PCR. The D gene and trimming were derived from the DNA, and the V and J assignments and clone size from that table. This table has roughly 160,000 clones, around 90% appearing once.

Sequencing was done on a sample of peripheral blood. This chain joins TRBV9 and TRBJ2-7; D is perhaps TRBD2 (6 bases). The sequence was obtained from a man between 18 and 35 years old with COVID-19, enrolled during active disease. CDR3 amino acids: CASSADGSNHEQYF. In DNA form, the CDR3 reads TGTGCCAGCAGCGCCGACGGGAGTAACCACGAGCAGTACTTC.